The rows below give T cell receptor beta chains drawn from one sample of a study of blood T cell repertoires in COVID-19. TCRdb's copy holds only in-frame clones and misses some; the assay was immunoSEQ multiplex PCR. The sample has fewer than 400,000 clones; just under 90% are singletons. The sample consisted of PBMCs or T cells enriched from blood (not recorded which). Receptor source: a woman between 45 and 65 years old who had recovered from COVID-19. The CDR3 runs from the conserved cysteine through the conserved F or W. A D gene is named only where the DNA matches it firmly. Clone size is given for some rows only: seen once, a few or many times, or a class if the clone is expanded.

v_gene: TRBV6-5; d_gene: -; j_gene: TRBJ1-1; abundance: -; CDR3aa: CASSYSLGTGAEAFF; CDR3nt: TGTGCCAGCAGTTACTCCCTTGGTACGGGGGCTGAAGCTTTCTTT
v_gene: TRBV5-1; d_gene: TRBD1; j_gene: TRBJ1-3; abundance: -; CDR3aa: CASSAGQGLNLVDTIYF; CDR3nt: TGCGCCAGCAGCGCGGGACAGGGGTTAAACCTAGTGGACACCATATATTTT
v_gene: TRBV4-3; d_gene: TRBD2; j_gene: TRBJ2-3; abundance: -; CDR3aa: CASSQGGGFTDTQYF; CDR3nt: TGCGCCAGCAGCCAAGGGGGGGGATTCACAGATACGCAGTATTTT
v_gene: TRBV12-3/TRBV12-4; d_gene: -; j_gene: TRBJ1-4; abundance: -; CDR3aa: CASSIRILEKLFF; CDR3nt: TGTGCCAGCAGTATCAGAATTTTGGAAAAACTGTTTTTT
v_gene: TRBV19; d_gene: -; j_gene: TRBJ1-2; abundance: -; CDR3aa: CASVGQSYGYTF; CDR3nt: TGTGCCAGTGTGGGCCAGTCATATGGCTACACCTTC
v_gene: TRBV11-1; d_gene: -; j_gene: TRBJ2-2; abundance: -; CDR3aa: CASSLVGQTGELFF; CDR3nt: TGTGCCAGCAGCTTAGTGGGCCAAACCGGGGAGCTGTTTTTT
v_gene: TRBV7-2; d_gene: -; j_gene: TRBJ1-5; abundance: -; CDR3aa: CASSFNRDQPQHF; CDR3nt: TGTGCCAGCAGCTTTAACAGAGATCAGCCCCAGCATTTT
v_gene: TRBV5-1; d_gene: -; j_gene: TRBJ1-2; abundance: -; CDR3aa: CASSLGGDGFYGYTF; CDR3nt: TGCGCCAGCAGCTTGGGGGGCGACGGTTTCTATGGCTACACCTTC
v_gene: TRBV7-2; d_gene: TRBD1; j_gene: TRBJ2-1; abundance: -; CDR3aa: CASSSNRGYEQFF; CDR3nt: TGTGCCAGCAGCTCTAACAGGGGATATGAGCAGTTCTTC
v_gene: TRBV15; d_gene: TRBD1; j_gene: TRBJ1-5; abundance: few; CDR3aa: CATSSVDRAGSQPQHF; CDR3nt: TGTGCCACCAGCAGCGTCGACAGGGCGGGGAGTCAGCCCCAGCATTTT
v_gene: TRBV5-1; d_gene: TRBD1; j_gene: TRBJ1-4; abundance: few; CDR3aa: CASSSGQGYEKLFF; CDR3nt: TGCGCCAGCAGCTCCGGACAGGGTTATGAAAAACTGTTTTTT
v_gene: TRBV20-1; d_gene: -; j_gene: TRBJ2-1; abundance: -; CDR3aa: CSASLIPGRNEQFF; CDR3nt: TGCAGTGCTAGTTTAATCCCAGGGAGGAATGAGCAGTTCTTC
v_gene: TRBV27; d_gene: -; j_gene: TRBJ1-3; abundance: -; CDR3aa: CASSPLRSSGNTIYF; CDR3nt: TGTGCCAGCAGTCCACTCCGATCCTCTGGAAACACCATATATTTT
v_gene: TRBV30; d_gene: TRBD1; j_gene: TRBJ1-1; abundance: -; CDR3aa: CAWAEGALNTEAFF; CDR3nt: TGTGCCTGGGCAGAGGGGGCCCTGAACACTGAAGCTTTCTTT
v_gene: TRBV7-9; d_gene: -; j_gene: TRBJ1-1; abundance: -; CDR3aa: CASNLRGGTEAFF; CDR3nt: TGTGCCAGCAACCTAAGGGGGGGCACTGAAGCTTTCTTT
v_gene: TRBV19; d_gene: -; j_gene: TRBJ1-3; abundance: -; CDR3aa: CASSIVHGNTIYF; CDR3nt: TGTGCCAGTAGTATAGTACACGGAAACACCATATATTTT
v_gene: TRBV24-1; d_gene: -; j_gene: TRBJ2-5; abundance: -; CDR3aa: CATSDASVETQYF; CDR3nt: TGTGCCACCAGTGATGCTAGCGTTGAGACCCAGTACTTC
v_gene: TRBV7-6; d_gene: -; j_gene: TRBJ2-7; abundance: once; CDR3aa: CASSLEVDYEQYF; CDR3nt: TGTGCCAGCAGCTTAGAAGTAGACTACGAGCAGTACTTC
v_gene: TRBV19; d_gene: -; j_gene: TRBJ1-2; abundance: -; CDR3aa: CASSRGGPYGYTF; CDR3nt: TGTGCCAGTAGTCGGGGGGGCCCCTATGGCTACACCTTC
v_gene: TRBV7-2; d_gene: -; j_gene: TRBJ2-3; abundance: -; CDR3aa: CASSLAPQGQYF; CDR3nt: TGTGCCAGCAGCTTAGCTCCGCAGGGGCAGTATTTT
v_gene: TRBV5-1; d_gene: -; j_gene: TRBJ2-5; abundance: -; CDR3aa: CASRRTTGSGETQYF; CDR3nt: TGCGCCAGCAGGCGCACCACAGGGTCGGGAGAGACCCAGTACTTC
v_gene: TRBV28; d_gene: -; j_gene: TRBJ2-2; abundance: -; CDR3aa: CASSLTGELFF; CDR3nt: TGTGCCAGCAGTCTTACCGGGGAGCTGTTTTTT
v_gene: TRBV2; d_gene: -; j_gene: TRBJ1-2; abundance: -; CDR3aa: CASEAGARGYTF; CDR3nt: TGTGCCAGCGAGGCGGGGGCGCGGGGCTACACCTTC
v_gene: TRBV3-1/TRBV3-2; d_gene: TRBD2; j_gene: TRBJ2-3; abundance: -; CDR3aa: CASSRRLAGFTDTQYF; CDR3nt: TGTGCCAGCAGCCGTCGACTAGCGGGATTCACAGATACGCAGTATTTT
v_gene: TRBV3-1/TRBV3-2; d_gene: -; j_gene: TRBJ2-7; abundance: -; CDR3aa: CASSQETALYLPYEQYF; CDR3nt: TGTGCCAGCAGCCAAGAGACAGCACTCTATCTCCCCTACGAGCAGTACTTC
v_gene: TRBV9; d_gene: TRBD2; j_gene: TRBJ2-2; abundance: -; CDR3aa: CASSPRTSSDTGELFF; CDR3nt: TGTGCCAGCAGCCCCCGGACTAGTAGTGACACCGGGGAGCTGTTTTTT
v_gene: TRBV7-8; d_gene: -; j_gene: TRBJ1-1; abundance: -; CDR3aa: CASSYGDRLINTEAFF; CDR3nt: TGTGCCAGCAGTTATGGAGACCGCCTCATTAACACTGAAGCTTTCTTT
v_gene: TRBV9; d_gene: -; j_gene: TRBJ1-4; abundance: -; CDR3aa: CASSVGLGGEKLFF; CDR3nt: TGTGCCAGCAGCGTCGGACTCGGTGGGGAAAAACTGTTTTTT
v_gene: TRBV3-1/TRBV3-2; d_gene: -; j_gene: TRBJ2-5; abundance: few; CDR3aa: CASSQYSGGRQETQYF; CDR3nt: TGTGCCAGCAGCCAGTATAGCGGTGGGCGTCAGGAGACCCAGTACTTC
v_gene: TRBV6-2/TRBV6-3; d_gene: -; j_gene: TRBJ2-7; abundance: -; CDR3aa: CASSYFPRETYEQYF; CDR3nt: TGTGCCAGCAGTTACTTCCCGAGAGAGACCTACGAGCAGTACTTC
v_gene: TRBV5-1; d_gene: -; j_gene: TRBJ1-1; abundance: -; CDR3aa: CASSLDAGFSVNTEAFF; CDR3nt: TGCGCCAGCAGCTTGGATGCAGGTTTCTCGGTGAACACTGAAGCTTTCTTT
v_gene: TRBV9; d_gene: -; j_gene: TRBJ1-2; abundance: -; CDR3aa: CASSVDSNYGYTF; CDR3nt: TGTGCCAGCAGCGTAGACAGTAACTATGGCTACACCTTC
v_gene: TRBV5-1; d_gene: TRBD1; j_gene: TRBJ1-4; abundance: -; CDR3aa: CASSGDSSNEKLFF; CDR3nt: TGCGCCAGCAGCGGGGACAGCTCTAATGAAAAACTGTTTTTT
v_gene: TRBV15; d_gene: -; j_gene: TRBJ1-2; abundance: once; CDR3aa: CATSRASPGYGYTF; CDR3nt: TGTGCCACCAGCAGGGCCAGTCCGGGATATGGCTACACCTTC
v_gene: TRBV2; d_gene: TRBD1; j_gene: TRBJ1-5; abundance: -; CDR3aa: CASSQRILTGSNQPQHF; CDR3nt: TGTGCCAGCAGCCAACGAATACTGACAGGGAGCAATCAGCCCCAGCATTTT
v_gene: TRBV7-9; d_gene: TRBD2; j_gene: TRBJ2-2; abundance: -; CDR3aa: CASSPRTSGGSGELFF; CDR3nt: TGTGCCAGCAGCCCCCGGACTAGCGGGGGGTCCGGGGAGCTGTTTTTT
v_gene: TRBV7-2; d_gene: -; j_gene: TRBJ1-1; abundance: -; CDR3aa: CASSLAPRTEAFF; CDR3nt: TGTGCCAGCAGCTTAGCGCCCAGGACTGAAGCTTTCTTT
v_gene: TRBV6-5; d_gene: TRBD1; j_gene: TRBJ1-2; abundance: -; CDR3aa: CASSYYPLGQTYGYTF; CDR3nt: TGTGCCAGCAGTTATTACCCACTGGGACAGACCTATGGCTACACCTTC
v_gene: TRBV13; d_gene: -; j_gene: TRBJ2-7; abundance: -; CDR3aa: CASSSTAYEQYF; CDR3nt: TGTGCCAGCAGCTCAACAGCATACGAGCAGTACTTC
v_gene: TRBV7-9; d_gene: -; j_gene: TRBJ2-6; abundance: -; CDR3aa: CASSLSRGDSGANVLTF; CDR3nt: TGTGCCAGCAGTCTCAGCAGGGGAGATTCAGGGGCCAACGTCCTGACTTTC
v_gene: TRBV5-1; d_gene: -; j_gene: TRBJ2-3; abundance: -; CDR3aa: CASSTLQGETDTQYF; CDR3nt: TGCGCCAGCAGCACCCTACAGGGTGAGACAGATACGCAGTATTTT
v_gene: TRBV24-1; d_gene: -; j_gene: TRBJ2-1; abundance: -; CDR3aa: CATSDVTGEQFF; CDR3nt: TGTGCCACCAGTGATGTGACAGGAGAGCAGTTCTTC
v_gene: TRBV6-1; d_gene: TRBD1; j_gene: TRBJ1-1; abundance: -; CDR3aa: CASSEGTGGTTEAFF; CDR3nt: TGTGCCAGCAGTGAGGGGACAGGTGGGACCACTGAAGCTTTCTTT
v_gene: TRBV19; d_gene: TRBD2; j_gene: TRBJ2-7; abundance: -; CDR3aa: CASSTTSGPYEQYF; CDR3nt: TGTGCCAGTAGTACAACTAGCGGGCCCTACGAGCAGTACTTC
v_gene: TRBV19; d_gene: TRBD1; j_gene: TRBJ2-7; abundance: -; CDR3aa: CASSTGQGLSYEQYF; CDR3nt: TGTGCCAGTAGTACCGGACAGGGTCTCTCCTACGAGCAGTACTTC
v_gene: TRBV7-9; d_gene: TRBD2; j_gene: TRBJ2-1; abundance: -; CDR3aa: CASSEKQPGLRDEQFF; CDR3nt: TGTGCCAGCAGCGAGAAACAACCGGGACTACGCGATGAGCAGTTCTTC
v_gene: TRBV4-1; d_gene: -; j_gene: TRBJ1-1; abundance: -; CDR3aa: CASSLFRGGENTEAFF; CDR3nt: TGCGCCAGCAGCCTCTTCAGGGGAGGGGAGAACACTGAAGCTTTCTTT
v_gene: TRBV7-3; d_gene: -; j_gene: TRBJ2-2; abundance: -; CDR3aa: CASRPGANTGELFF; CDR3nt: TGTGCCAGCAGGCCCGGGGCGAACACCGGGGAGCTGTTTTTT
v_gene: TRBV3-1/TRBV3-2; d_gene: TRBD1; j_gene: TRBJ2-7; abundance: -; CDR3aa: CASSQQTGGYEQYF; CDR3nt: TGTGCCAGCAGCCAACAAACAGGGGGCTACGAGCAGTACTTC
v_gene: TRBV30; d_gene: TRBD1; j_gene: TRBJ1-1; abundance: -; CDR3aa: CAWRTGAGGFTEAFF; CDR3nt: TGTGCCTGGAGGACAGGGGCAGGGGGATTTACTGAAGCTTTCTTT
v_gene: TRBV19; d_gene: TRBD1; j_gene: TRBJ1-5; abundance: -; CDR3aa: CASSIWGQGNQPQHF; CDR3nt: TGTGCCAGTAGTATTTGGGGACAGGGTAATCAGCCCCAGCATTTT